A single sample gave rise to the 19 T cell receptor beta chains below, sequenced in a study of blood T cell repertoires in COVID-19. Clones were read by immunoSEQ multiplex PCR, and TCRdb kept only the in-frame ones, dropping some. The sample has over 150,000 clones, roughly 88% seen once; the top ten hold 2.5% to 3.5%. The sequenced sample consisted of peripheral blood. The receptors originated from a woman aged 60-75 years with acute or convalescent COVID-19.

This clone was recorded only once. The CDR3 region is CASSRSGTGDEQYF. CDR3 nucleotide sequence: TGTGCCAGCAGCCGATCCGGGACAGGGGACGAGCAGTACTTC. This chain connects TRBV7-9 to TRBJ2-7; TRBD1 agrees at 10 bases. J gave up 5 bases and V 5 bases, and 6 bases lay outside the gene matches. This CDR3 has 14 residues. The germline CDR1 and CDR2 sequences are SEHNR and FQNEAQ (reference sequence).

The chain joins TRBV18 to TRBJ2-3; D might be TRBD1 (6 bases). V was cut by 5 bases and J by 1 base, with 10 bases left in between. Germline V gene lookup returns CDR1 KGHSH and CDR2 LQKENI. The CDR3 runs 14 residues. CDR3 coding DNA: TGTGCCAGCTCAAGAGGGGGAGGCACAGATACGCAGTATTTT. Protein product: CASSRGGGTDTQYF.

The V and J genes are TRBV19 and TRBJ1-5, with 8 bases lining up with TRBD1. Germline V gives CDR1 LNHDA, CDR2 SQIVND (reference sequence). The junction had 10 bases not matched to a gene; V was cut back by 9 bases and J by 0 bases. CDR3 size: 16 residues. CDR3 sequence: CASRPQGALSNQPQHF. CDR3 sequence (DNA): TGTGCCAGCAGACCTCAGGGGGCGCTTAGCAATCAGCCCCAGCATTTT.

The J gene is TRBJ1-1, the V gene TRBV27, with TRBD1 matching 11 bases. The CDR3 is 17 amino acids. V lost 5 bases to trimming and J lost 4 bases; unmatched junction nucleotides: 12. From germline, CDR1 is MNHEY and CDR2 SMNVEV (reference sequence). The chain's CDR3 is CASSELGQGALSTEAFF. CDR3 nucleotide sequence: TGTGCCAGCAGTGAACTAGGACAGGGGGCGCTTAGCACTGAAGCTTTCTTT.

The V gene is TRBV6-1, the J gene TRBJ2-5; no firm D call. CDR1 and CDR2 (germline): MNHNS, SASEGT. The CDR3 spans 14 residues. Trimming cost V 3 bases and J 2 bases, with 10 bases left between them. This CDR3 reads CASSEAFRQETQYF. Written as DNA, the CDR3 is TGTGCCAGCAGTGAGGCCTTCAGGCAAGAGACCCAGTACTTC.

The chain combines TRBV7-6 with TRBJ1-4; 8 nucleotides match TRBD1. Germline lookup yields CDR1 SGHVS and CDR2 FNYEAQ. V dropped 5 bases and J dropped 4; count of bases not matched to a gene: 12. The CDR3 totals 17 residues. This chain's CDR3 is CASSPQAGGAGNEKLFF. The CDR3 DNA reads as TGTGCCAGCAGCCCCCAGGCAGGGGGCGCGGGTAATGAAAAACTGTTTTTT.

This clone was observed a single time. The chain links TRBV19 to TRBJ1-2; 8 bases line up with TRBD1. V lost 7 bases and J lost 4; bases outside the gene matches: 8. Germline V gene data show CDR1 as LNHDA and CDR2 as SQIVND (reference sequence). The CDR3 runs to 14 residues. Here the CDR3 reads CASTLGTGLYGYTF. The CDR3 coding sequence is TGTGCCAGTACCCTCGGGACAGGCCTCTATGGCTACACCTTC.

This clone was recorded only once. V usage is TRBV6-5 and J usage is TRBJ2-7, with a weak D call TRBD1 (5 bases). Germline CDR1 MNHEY, CDR2 SVGAGI. V lost 2 bases and J 2 bases, leaving 13 bases between the germline ends. The CDR3 has 15 amino acids. As DNA, the CDR3 is TGTGCCAGCAGTTACCTTCCTACAGGAGCCTACGAGCAGTACTTC. This gives the protein CASSYLPTGAYEQYF.

This chain links TRBV5-4 with TRBJ2-5; TRBD2 agrees at 13 bases. This CDR3 spans 18 amino acids. Trimming at V came to 4 bases and at J to 0 bases, leaving 9 bases not matched to a gene. Germline CDR1 and CDR2: SGHNT and YYREEE (reference sequence). The CDR3 spells CASSGGTSGAHYQETQYF. CDR3 in DNA: TGTGCCAGCAGCGGGGGGACTAGCGGGGCCCACTACCAAGAGACCCAGTACTTC.

The chain links TRBV4-3 to TRBJ1-4; the D gene is possibly TRBD1 (5 bases). The CDR3 is made up of 16 amino acids. Germline CDR1 LGHNA, CDR2 YSLEER. Trimming stripped 0 bases from V and 8 bases from J, with 16 bases between. The CDR3 is CASSQEGAGRGEKLFF. The CDR3 DNA sequence: TGCGCCAGCAGCCAAGAAGGCGCAGGGAGGGGCGAAAAACTGTTTTTT.

The chain couples TRBV4-1 to TRBJ2-7; D is uncertain. Per germline, CDR1 MGHRA and CDR2 YSYEKL. The length of the CDR3 is 16 residues. V lost 0 bases and J lost 6, with 18 bases in between. The CDR3 region has the DNA TGCGCCAGCAGCCAAGAGGCCCATTCTCAAGCGAGCGAGCAGTACTTC. The encoded protein is CASSQEAHSQASEQYF.

The chain carries TRBV7-9 and TRBJ2-4, with TRBD1 identical over 10 bases. CDR1 and CDR2 from the germline V gene are SEHNR and FQNEAQ (reference sequence). With 5 bases clipped from V and 8 bases from J, the junction kept 6 bases outside the gene matches. The CDR3 sequence is 14 residues long. CDR3 region: CASSDGTGVDIQYF. The CDR3 bases are TGTGCCAGCAGCGATGGGACAGGGGTGGACATTCAGTACTTC.

The V call is TRBV6-2 or TRBV6-3, the J call TRBJ1-2; TRBD1 matches at 7 bases. After removal of 0 bases from V and 1 base from J, the junction contained 11 bases not matched to a gene. Germline values: CDR1 MNHEY, CDR2 SVGEGT. The CDR3 is 18 residues long. CDR3 bases: TGTGCCAGCAGTTACTCAGGGACAGTCTCTAGGAATAACTATGGCTACACCTTC. Translated, it gives CASSYSGTVSRNNYGYTF.

CDR3 in amino acids: CASSFRQNRGEKLFF. CDR3 sequence (DNA): TGTGCCAGCAGCTTTAGACAGAACAGGGGCGAAAAACTGTTTTTT. V is TRBV7-8 and J is TRBJ1-4; 7 nucleotides align to TRBD1. CDR1 is SGHVS and CDR2 is FQNEAQ in the germline V gene. The CDR3 runs to 15 residues. V dropped 3 bases and J dropped 8; count of bases not matched to a gene: 9.

V gene TRBV19 combines with J gene TRBJ2-3; maybe TRBD1 (6 bases). Trimming took 1 base from V and 4 from J, leaving 15 bases between them. Germline lookup yields CDR1 LNHDA and CDR2 SQIVND (reference sequence). CDR3 length: 16 residues. This chain's CDR3 is CASSIGTGFRADTQYF. DNA of the CDR3: TGTGCCAGTAGTATAGGTACAGGGTTTAGGGCAGATACGCAGTATTTT. Filled out from reference TRBV19 and TRBJ2-3, the complete variable domain reads DGGITQSPKYLFRKEGQNVTLSCEQNLNHDAMYWYRQDPGQGLRLIYYSQIVNDFQKGDIAEGYSVSREKKESFPLTVTSAQKNPTAFYLCASSIGTGFRADTQYFGPGTRLTVL.

The chain couples TRBV11-3 to TRBJ2-3; TRBD1 agrees at 7 bases. Germline assignment: CDR1 SGHNT and CDR2 YENEEA. The V gene end was trimmed by 5 bases and the J gene end by 3 bases; junction bases not matched to a gene: 23. This CDR3 has 20 residues. CDR3 nucleotides: TGTGCCAGCAGCAAGAGGGGGCAAATGCTAGGGGCCCCTTTTACAGATACGCAGTATTTT. It translates to CASSKRGQMLGAPFTDTQYF. Full variable domain (missing parts from reference TRBV11-3 and TRBJ2-3): EAGVVQSPRYKIIEKKQPVAFWCNPISGHNTLYWYLQNLGQGPELLIRYENEEAVDDSQLPKDRFSAERLKGVDSTLKIQPAELGDSAVYLCASSKRGQMLGAPFTDTQYFGPGTRLTVL.

This chain joins TRBV4-3 and TRBJ1-2, with unresolved D. Germline values: CDR1 LGHNA, CDR2 YSLEER. The V end was cut by 3 bases, the J end by 0 bases, with 11 bases between. This CDR3 has 15 amino acids. The CDR3 loop reads CASSQAVVANYGYTF. The CDR3 nucleotides are TGCGCCAGCAGCCAGGCCGTTGTGGCTAACTATGGCTACACCTTC.

This chain connects TRBV7-9 to TRBJ1-2, with D perhaps matching TRBD1 (5 bases). V gave up 5 bases and J gave up 6 bases, with 13 bases separating them. Germline CDR1 reads SEHNR; CDR2 reads FQNEAQ (reference sequence). This CDR3 contains 13 residues. CDR3 region: CASSQPTDNGYTF. As DNA, the CDR3 is TGTGCCAGCAGCCAACCGACAGACAATGGCTACACCTTC.

The chain is built from TRBV10-3 and TRBJ2-1; 9 nucleotides align to TRBD2. After removal of 4 bases from V and 7 bases from J, the junction contained 11 bases not matched to a gene. The germline V gene encodes CDR1 ENHRY and CDR2 SYGVKD. This CDR3 has 16 residues. CDR3 amino acids: CAISGPRGGADNEQFF. CDR3 DNA sequence: TGTGCCATCAGTGGTCCTCGCGGGGGGGCAGATAATGAGCAGTTCTTC.